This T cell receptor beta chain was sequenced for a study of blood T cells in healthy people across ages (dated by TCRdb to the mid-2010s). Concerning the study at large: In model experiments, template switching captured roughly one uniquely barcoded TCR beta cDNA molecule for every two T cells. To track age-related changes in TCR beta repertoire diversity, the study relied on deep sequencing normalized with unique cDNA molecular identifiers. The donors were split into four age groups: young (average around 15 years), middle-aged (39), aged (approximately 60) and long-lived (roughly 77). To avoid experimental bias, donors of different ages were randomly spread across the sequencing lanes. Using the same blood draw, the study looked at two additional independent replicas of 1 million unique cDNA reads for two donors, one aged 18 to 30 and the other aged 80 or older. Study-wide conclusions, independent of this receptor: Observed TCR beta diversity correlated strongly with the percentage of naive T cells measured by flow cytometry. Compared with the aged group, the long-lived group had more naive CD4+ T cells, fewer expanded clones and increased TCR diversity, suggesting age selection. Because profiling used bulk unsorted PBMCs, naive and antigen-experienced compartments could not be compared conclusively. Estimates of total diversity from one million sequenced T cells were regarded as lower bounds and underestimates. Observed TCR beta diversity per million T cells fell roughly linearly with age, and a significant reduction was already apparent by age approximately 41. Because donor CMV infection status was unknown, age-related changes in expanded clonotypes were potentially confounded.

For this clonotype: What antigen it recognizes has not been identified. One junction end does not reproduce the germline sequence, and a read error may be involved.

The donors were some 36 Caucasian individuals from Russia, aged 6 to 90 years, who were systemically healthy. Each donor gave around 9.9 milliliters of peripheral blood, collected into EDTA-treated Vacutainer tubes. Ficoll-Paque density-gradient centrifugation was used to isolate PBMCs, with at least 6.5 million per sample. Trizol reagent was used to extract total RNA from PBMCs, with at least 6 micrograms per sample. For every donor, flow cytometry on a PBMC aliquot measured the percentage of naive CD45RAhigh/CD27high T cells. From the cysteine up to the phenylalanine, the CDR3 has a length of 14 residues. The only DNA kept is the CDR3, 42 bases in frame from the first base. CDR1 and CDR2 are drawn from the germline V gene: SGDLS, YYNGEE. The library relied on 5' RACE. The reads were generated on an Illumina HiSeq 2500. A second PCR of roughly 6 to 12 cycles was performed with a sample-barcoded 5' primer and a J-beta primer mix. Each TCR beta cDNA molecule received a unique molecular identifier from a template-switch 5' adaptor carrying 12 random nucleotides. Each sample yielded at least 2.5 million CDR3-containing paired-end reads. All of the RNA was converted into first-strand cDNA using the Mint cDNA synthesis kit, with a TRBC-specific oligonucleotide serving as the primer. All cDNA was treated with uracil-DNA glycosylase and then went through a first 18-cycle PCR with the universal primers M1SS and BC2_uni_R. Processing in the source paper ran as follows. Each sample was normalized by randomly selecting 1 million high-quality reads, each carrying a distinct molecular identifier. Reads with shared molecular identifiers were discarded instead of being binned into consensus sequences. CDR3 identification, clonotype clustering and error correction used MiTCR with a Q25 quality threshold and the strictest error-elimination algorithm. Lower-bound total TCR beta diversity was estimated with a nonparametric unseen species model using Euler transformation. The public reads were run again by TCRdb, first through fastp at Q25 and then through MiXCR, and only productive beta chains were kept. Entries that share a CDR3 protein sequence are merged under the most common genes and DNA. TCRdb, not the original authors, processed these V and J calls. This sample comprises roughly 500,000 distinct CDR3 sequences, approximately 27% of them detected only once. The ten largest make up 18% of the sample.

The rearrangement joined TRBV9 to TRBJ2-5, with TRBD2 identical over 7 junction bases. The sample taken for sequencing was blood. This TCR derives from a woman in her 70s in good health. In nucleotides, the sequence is TGTGCCAGCAGCCCTCGGGAGGCAGAAGAGGCCCAGTACTTC. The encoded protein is CASSPREAEEAQYF.